Listed here are 6 T cell receptor beta chains from one sample, sequenced in a study of CD8 T cells in Susac syndrome. A quantity of about 0.5 to 1 ug RNA underwent reverse transcription using random hexamers. TCRdb reprocessed the immunoSEQ multiplex PCR reads via MiXCR and lists one record per CDR3 protein. The data contain more than 70,000 distinct CDR3 sequences, about 93% of them seen just once; the ten biggest clones take up less than 0.35%. Sequenced: CD8+ T cells from PBMCs. The receptors stem from a human donor in good health.

The chain couples TRBV19 to TRBJ1-3, with D unresolved. This CDR3 region has 11 residues. Trimming stripped 6 bases from V and 6 bases from J, with 6 bases between. Germline lookup yields CDR1 LNHDA and CDR2 SQIVND (reference sequence). The CDR3 is CASSPENTIYF. The CDR3, as DNA: TGTGCCAGTAGCCCCGAAAACACCATATATTTT.

The rearrangement joins TRBV15 to TRBJ2-3; D is unresolved. The ends were cut back, 6 bases at V and 6 bases at J, with 7 bases in the middle. CDR1 and CDR2 from the germline V gene are LNHNV and YYDKDF (reference sequence). The CDR3 length is 11 residues. The CDR3: CATRAEDTQYF. In DNA form, the CDR3 reads TGTGCCACCAGGGCAGAGGATACGCAGTATTTT.

The J gene is TRBJ1-2, the V gene TRBV27; perhaps TRBD1 as D (6 bases). V dropped 2 bases and J dropped 6 bases, with 13 bases sitting between them. Per the germline V gene, CDR1 is MNHEY and CDR2 is SMNVEV (reference sequence). The CDR3 is 14 amino acids. The CDR3 DNA follows: TGTGCCAGCAGTTTAACGGGGACACTACATGGCTACACCTTC. It yields the protein CASSLTGTLHGYTF.

This chain connects TRBV6-6 to TRBJ1-5, with no clear D. Trimming cost V 5 bases and J 5 bases, with 7 bases left between them. This CDR3 spans 12 amino acids. Germline V gene lookup returns CDR1 MNHNY and CDR2 SVGAGI (reference sequence). CDR3 DNA sequence: TGTGCCAGCAGTCCCACAGATCAGCCCCAGCATTTT. Translating gives CASSPTDQPQHF.

This rearrangement joins TRBV30 to TRBJ2-7, with D perhaps matching TRBD1 (6 bases). Germline CDR1 GTSNPN, CDR2 SVGIG (reference sequence). The CDR3 consists of 13 residues. The V gene lost 0 bases and the J gene lost 3 bases, with 9 bases spanning the gap. In DNA form, the CDR3 reads TGTGCCTGGAGTGTAAACAGGGACTACGAGCAGTACTTC. Protein product: CAWSVNRDYEQYF.

The chain uses TRBV4-1 and TRBJ2-7, with TRBD2 identical over 7 bases. Germline values: CDR1 MGHRA, CDR2 YSYEKL. The length of the CDR3 is 14 residues. After removal of 0 bases from V and 6 bases from J, the junction contained 5 bases not matched to a gene. DNA of the CDR3: TGCGCCAGCAGCCAAGATGGGGGGGAGAGCGAGCAGTACTTC. Translated, it gives CASSQDGGESEQYF.